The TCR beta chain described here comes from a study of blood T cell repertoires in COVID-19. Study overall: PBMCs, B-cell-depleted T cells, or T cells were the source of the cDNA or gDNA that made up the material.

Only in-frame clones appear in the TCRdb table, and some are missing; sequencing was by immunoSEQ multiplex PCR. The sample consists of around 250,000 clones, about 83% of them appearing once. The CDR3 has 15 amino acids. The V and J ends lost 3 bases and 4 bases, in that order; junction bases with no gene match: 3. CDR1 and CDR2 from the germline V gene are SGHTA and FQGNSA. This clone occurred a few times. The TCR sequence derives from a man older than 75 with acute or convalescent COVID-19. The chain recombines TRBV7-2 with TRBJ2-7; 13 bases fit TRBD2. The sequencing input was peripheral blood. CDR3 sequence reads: CASSLGLAGSYEQYF. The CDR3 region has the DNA TGTGCCAGCAGCTTGGGACTAGCGGGGTCTTACGAGCAGTACTTC.